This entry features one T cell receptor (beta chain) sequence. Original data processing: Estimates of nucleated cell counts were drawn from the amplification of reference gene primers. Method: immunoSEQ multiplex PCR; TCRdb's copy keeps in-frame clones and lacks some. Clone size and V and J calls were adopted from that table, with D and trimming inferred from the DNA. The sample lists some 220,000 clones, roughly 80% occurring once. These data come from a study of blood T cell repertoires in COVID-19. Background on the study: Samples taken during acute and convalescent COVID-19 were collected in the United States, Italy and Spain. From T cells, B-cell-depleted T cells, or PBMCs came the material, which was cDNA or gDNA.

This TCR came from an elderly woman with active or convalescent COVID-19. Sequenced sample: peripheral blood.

The chain's CDR3 is CASSPPGQGFHEQYF. CDR3 nucleotide sequence: TGTGCCAGCTCACCGCCAGGACAGGGGTTCCACGAGCAGTACTTC. This chain links TRBV18 with TRBJ2-7; 9 bases line up with TRBD1. The CDR3 totals 15 residues. Germline V gene data show CDR1 as KGHSH and CDR2 as LQKENI. V gave up 3 bases and J gave up 5 bases; unmatched junction bases: 8.